The 20 T cell receptor beta chains listed next were all sequenced from one sample in a study of PD-1 blockade in classical Hodgkin lymphoma. Brentuximab vedotin exposure varied among the patients, all of whom had relapsed after autologous stem cell transplantation. The table came from immunoSEQ multiplex PCR; TCRdb's copy has only in-frame clones and leaves some out. The sample records 80,000 to 100,000 clones, roughly 81% being singletons. The sample was peripheral blood mononuclear cells (PBMCs), taken before the second cycle of nivolumab. These receptors were taken from a human donor with classical Hodgkin lymphoma.

The chain recombines TRBV25-1 with TRBJ2-1, with 13 bases aligning to TRBD2. CDR1 and CDR2 from the germline V gene are MGHDK and SYGVNS. V trimming: 7 bases; J trimming: 5 bases; junction bases outside the gene matches: 11. The CDR3 has 17 residues. The CDR3 DNA reads TGTGCCAGCATCCGGACTAGCGGGAGCGGGGGGAACAATGAGCAGTTCTTC. Translation: CASIRTSGSGGNNEQFF.

The chain employs TRBV5-1 and TRBJ2-3, with 15 nucleotides matching TRBD2. Germline CDR1 SGHRS, CDR2 YFSETQ. The junction had 5 bases not matched to a gene; V was cut back by 2 bases and J by 4 bases. The CDR3 has 17 amino acids. The CDR3 DNA reads as TGCGCCAGCAGCTTTGGACTAGCGGGAGGGCAAGCAGATACGCAGTATTTT. It is translated as CASSFGLAGGQADTQYF.

This clone was seen once. The genes are TRBV5-4 and TRBJ2-2; TRBD2 matches 11 bases. The CDR3 has 17 residues. The V segment lost 4 bases and the J segment 6 bases; nucleotides outside the gene matches: 11. Germline CDR1 reads SGHNT; CDR2 reads YYREEE (reference sequence). The CDR3 sequence: CASSPRTSGSLAGELFF. The CDR3 DNA reads as TGTGCCAGCAGCCCTCGGACTAGCGGGTCTCTGGCCGGGGAGCTGTTTTTT.

This chain uses TRBV4-3 with TRBJ1-2, with D maybe TRBD1 (6 bases). Germline V gene sequence: CDR1 LGHNA, CDR2 YSLEER. The CDR3 is made up of 18 amino acids. Trimming removed 1 base at V and 5 bases at J, with 23 bases between. CDR3 nucleotide sequence: TGCGCCAGCAGCCAAGGGTCCCCCGGGACACGGTCGGGGTATGGCTACACCTTC. Residues: CASSQGSPGTRSGYGYTF.

The chain joins TRBV7-2 to TRBJ2-7; the D gene is possibly TRBD1 (6 bases). This CDR3 is built from 15 residues. Between the trimmed V and J ends, which lost 0 bases and 2 bases, there was a span of 11 bases. Germline CDR1 is SGHTA and CDR2 is FQGNSA. The chain's CDR3 is CASSLAGGVAYEQYF. CDR3 DNA sequence: TGTGCCAGCAGCTTAGCAGGGGGTGTAGCCTACGAGCAGTACTTC.

The V gene is TRBV30, the J gene TRBJ2-5; D assignment may be TRBD1 or TRBD2 (6 bases each). CDR1 and CDR2 (germline): GTSNPN, SVGIG (reference sequence). V lost 3 bases to trimming and J lost 5 bases, with 13 bases between them. This CDR3 has 13 residues. CDR3 coding DNA: TGTGCCTGGAGGGGGGGCACGGGGGAGACCCAGTACTTC. Its protein product is CAWRGGTGETQYF.

This chain uses TRBV18 with TRBJ2-7; unclear D gene. Germline CDR1 reads KGHSH; CDR2 reads LQKENI. This CDR3 spans 14 amino acids. The V gene lost 0 bases and the J gene lost 5 bases, with 11 bases spanning the gap. The CDR3 spells CASSPPHRRDEQYF. The DNA for the CDR3 is TGTGCCAGCTCACCACCGCACCGACGGGACGAGCAGTACTTC.

The V gene is TRBV5-1, the J gene TRBJ2-1, with 8 nucleotides matching TRBD2. Germline V gene lookup returns CDR1 SGHRS and CDR2 YFSETQ. The CDR3 runs 15 residues. The V segment lost 2 bases and the J segment 0 bases; nucleotides outside the gene matches: 1. The CDR3 sequence is CASSFSGTSYNEQFF. The CDR3 region has the DNA TGCGCCAGCAGCTTTAGCGGGACCTCCTACAATGAGCAGTTCTTC.

The chain couples TRBV6-1 to TRBJ2-3; TRBD1 aligns across 10 bases. The CDR3 sequence is 18 residues long. The V and J ends lost 4 bases and 0 bases, in that order; junction bases with no gene match: 10. The germline V gene has CDR1 MNHNS and CDR2 SASEGT. CDR3: CASSVLRGTGASTDTQYF. For the CDR3, the DNA is TGTGCCAGCAGTGTTCTCCGGGGGACAGGGGCGAGCACAGATACGCAGTATTTT.

The chain couples TRBV19 to TRBJ2-3; 10 nucleotides align to TRBD2. Germline values: CDR1 LNHDA, CDR2 SQIVND (reference sequence). Germline trimming cut 6 bases from V and 6 bases from J; bases unmatched to any gene: 9. The CDR3 contains 15 residues. The CDR3 region is CASSILAGVADTQYF. The CDR3 DNA reads as TGTGCCAGTAGCATCCTAGCGGGAGTGGCTGATACGCAGTATTTT. Variable domain in full (rest from reference TRBV19 and TRBJ2-3): DGGITQSPKYLFRKEGQNVTLSCEQNLNHDAMYWYRQDPGQGLRLIYYSQIVNDFQKGDIAEGYSVSREKKESFPLTVTSAQKNPTAFYLCASSILAGVADTQYFGPGTRLTVL.

This clone was observed a handful of times. This sequence joins TRBV6-5 and TRBJ2-7; D is possibly TRBD2 (6 bases). The CDR3 length is 14 residues. Germline CDR1 is MNHEY and CDR2 is SVGAGI. V lost 7 bases to trimming and J lost 0 bases, with 13 bases between them. The CDR3, as DNA: TGTGCCAGCACCAAGGGACTCAGCTCCTACGAGCAGTACTTC. This gives the protein CASTKGLSSYEQYF.

The chain carries TRBV5-5 and TRBJ2-1, with 10 bases aligning to TRBD2. The junction had 9 bases not matched to a gene; V was cut back by 4 bases and J by 5 bases. In germline, CDR1 is SGHKS, CDR2 YYEKEE (reference sequence). The CDR3 extends over 16 amino acids. The CDR3 spells CASSPAGTSAHNEQFF. In DNA form, the CDR3 reads TGTGCCAGCAGCCCTGCCGGGACTAGCGCCCACAATGAGCAGTTCTTC.

This clone was detected only once. The chain joins TRBV30 to TRBJ2-2; no definite D call. The CDR3 covers 13 residues. The germline V and J ends were trimmed by 0 bases and 5 bases, with 7 bases remaining between them. CDR1 GTSNPN and CDR2 SVGIG come from the germline V gene (reference sequence). CDR3 residues: CAWSVKSTGELFF. Written as DNA, the CDR3 is TGTGCCTGGAGTGTAAAGTCGACCGGGGAGCTGTTTTTT.

The chain couples TRBV6-5 to TRBJ1-5; D gene uncertain. V was pared by 8 bases and J by 2 bases, with 10 bases between. The CDR3 is 13 residues long. From germline, CDR1 is MNHEY and CDR2 SVGAGI. The CDR3 bases are TGTGCCAGCGGGAGAAGGGGCAATCAGCCCCAGCATTTT. Its translation: CASGRRGNQPQHF.

Note on this clone: Other nucleotide sequences in the sample specify the same CDR3. The chain employs TRBV29-1 and TRBJ2-5; a weak D match, TRBD1 (5 bases). In germline, CDR1 is SQVTM, CDR2 ANQGSEA. This CDR3 spans 13 amino acids. V was trimmed by 6 bases and J by 1 base, leaving 12 bases between them. CDR3 sequence reads: CSVATVRQETQYF. CDR3 DNA sequence: TGCAGCGTCGCGACAGTCCGCCAAGAGACCCAGTACTTC.

This clone was recorded only once. The genes are TRBV10-3 and TRBJ2-2, with TRBD2 identical over 9 bases. This CDR3 comprises 17 residues. The germline V gene has CDR1 ENHRY and CDR2 SYGVKD. V shed 0 bases and J 6 bases; nucleotides not matched to a gene: 8. The DNA for the CDR3 is TGTGCCATCAGTGAGTCAGGGCTAGCGGGAAGGTCCGGGGAGCTGTTTTTT. This gives the protein CAISESGLAGRSGELFF.

The chain joins TRBV2 to TRBJ1-5; D may be TRBD1 (5 bases). The length of the CDR3 is 16 residues. CDR1 and CDR2 (germline): SNHLY, FYNNEI. Deletions cut 4 bases from V and 1 base from J, with 14 bases between. CDR3 nucleotide sequence: TGTGCCAGCAGTGCTTTGGGGGGGGTGAGCAATCAGCCCCAGCATTTT. The encoded protein is CASSALGGVSNQPQHF.

The rearrangement links TRBV27 to TRBJ1-5; no firm D call. The length of the CDR3 is 14 residues. Germline V gene lookup returns CDR1 MNHEY and CDR2 SMNVEV (reference sequence). Trimming took off 6 bases at V and 4 bases at J, with 13 bases between the two ends. The chain's CDR3 is CASSFLAPNQPQHF. In DNA, the CDR3 is TGTGCCAGCAGCTTCCTAGCTCCGAATCAGCCCCAGCATTTT.

The gene calls are TRBV7-2 and TRBJ2-7; D not certain. Trimming left V 4 bases short and J 7 bases short, with 11 bases between. CDR1 is SGHTA, CDR2 FQGNSA, per germline. This CDR3 has 12 residues. CDR3 bases: TGTGCCAGCAGCTACGAGTTCGTGGAGCAGTACTTC. This translates into CASSYEFVEQYF.

The chain couples TRBV6-1 to TRBJ2-2; D is perhaps TRBD1 or TRBD2 (5 bases each). The germline V gene has CDR1 MNHNS and CDR2 SASEGT. V was trimmed by 2 bases and J by 4 bases, leaving 11 bases between them. The CDR3 is made up of 15 amino acids. Here the CDR3 DNA reads TGTGCCAGCAGTGAAAAGGGTGGGACCACCGGGGAGCTGTTTTTT. Its translation: CASSEKGGTTGELFF.